This T cell receptor beta chain emerged from a study of T cell responses to AZD1222 COVID-19 vaccine. A remark on this clone: The antigen is not known.

TCRdb's table, derived via immunoSEQ multiplex PCR, lists solely in-frame clones and lacks some. Of around 140,000 clones in the sample, roughly nine tenths are singletons; the top ten hold around 1.6%. Study-level points and caveats: Spike-specific TCRs gained breadth and depth after people received two AZD1222 doses. Clonal diversity may have been underestimated, and the donors were mostly white British, with more females than males. Distributed over spike, vaccine-associated CD4 TCRs predominated at 160-218 and 743-854. The peak T cell response came first, and repertoires were sampled only after it.

V gave up 4 bases and J gave up 2 bases; unmatched junction bases: 15. Germline V CDR1 and CDR2: SGHNT, YYREEE (reference sequence). This CDR3 is 17 amino acids long. Source: peripheral blood, taken on day 0 of AZD1222 vaccination. The sequence derives from an adult in good health. The chain joins TRBV5-4 to TRBJ2-7; 7 positions match TRBD2. The CDR3 region is CASSSPGRLAEPYEQYF. The CDR3 DNA reads as TGTGCCAGCAGCAGCCCGGGCCGGCTAGCGGAACCCTACGAGCAGTACTTC. The whole variable domain, filled in from reference TRBV5-4 and TRBJ2-7, reads ETGVTQSPTHLIKTRGQQVTLRCSSQSGHNTVSWYQQALGQGPQFIFQYYREEENGRGNFPPRFSGLQFPNYSSELNVNALELDDSALYLCASSSPGRLAEPYEQYFGPGTRLTVT.